The sequence of this T cell receptor (beta chain) was determined in a study of beta chain features in type 1 diabetes. General study points: Naive, central memory and regulatory TCRB repertoires appeared more similar among patients than healthy donors. In these data, an HLA type influence on TCRB rearrangement remained unresolved. Moderate but significant shortening of TCRB CDR3s was recorded in all four CD4+ subsets from Type 1 diabetes patients. Cells expressing TCR highly could be over-represented by cDNA sequencing.

Trimming removed 4 bases at V and 6 bases at J, with 14 bases between. Germline V gene lookup returns CDR1 SEHNR and CDR2 FQNEAQ (reference sequence). This CDR3 contains 14 residues. The entirety of the isolated RNA underwent reverse transcription, so expressed TCRB transcripts were sequenced. Method: immunoSEQ multiplex PCR; TCRdb's copy keeps in-frame clones and lacks some. The sample comprises 330,000 or so clones, over 9.5% of which are singletons, and about 0.01% rests with the top ten. With regard to this clone: As yet, its antigen is unknown.

CD4+ cells of the naive, central memory, regulatory and stem cell-like memory types were sorted via CD45RO/CCR7/CD25/CD127/CD95/CD27. This clonotype was sampled from a young woman with type 1 diabetes. The chain couples TRBV7-9 to TRBJ2-3; maybe TRBD2 (6 bases). The sample comprised naive CD4+ T cells from blood. CDR3 sequence (DNA): TGTGCCAGCAGCTACCGTCCACTAGCTGATACGCAGTATTTT. Protein: CASSYRPLADTQYF. Full variable domain (missing parts from reference TRBV7-9 and TRBJ2-3): DTGVSQNPRHKITKRGQNVTFRCDPISEHNRLYWYRQTLGQGPEFLTYFQNEAQLEKSRLLSDRFSAERPKGSFSTLEIQRTEQGDSAMYLCASSYRPLADTQYFGPGTRLTVL.